This TCR beta chain was documented in a study of STAT3 mutations in large granular lymphocyte leukemia. Study as a whole: Under 50% of treated T-LGLL patients showed hematologic response to immunosuppression. Study outcomes and limitations: Treatment regimens differed across patients between samplings. Every T-LGLL patient had at least one immunodominant TCRbeta clonotype. No sample exists from the first appearance of each clone.

TCRdb keeps only in-frame clones here, not all; method: immunoSEQ multiplex PCR. This repertoire shows roughly 40,000 clones, roughly three quarters found once; its top ten account for 0.4% to 0.55%. In regard to this clone: Its specificity is unknown.

Trimming stripped 1 base from V and 4 bases from J, with 6 bases between. CDR3 length: 13 residues. Germline CDR1 SGDLS, CDR2 YYNGEE. This chain uses TRBV9 with TRBJ1-3; D not resolved. The sequencing input was PBMCs. The receptor was derived from a human donor with T large granular lymphocyte leukemia. Some clones in this sample may be carry-over from other donors' samples. CDR3 DNA: TGTGCCAGCAGCGTACAGGAAGGAAACACCATATATTTT. This gives the protein CASSVQEGNTIYF.